This T cell receptor (beta chain) was observed in a study of T cells in tuberculosis. Study background: This South African cohort compared adolescents with or without latent tuberculosis against adults with active tuberculosis.

Each donor contributed 85,000 to 100,000 T cells on average, unsorted. V gave up 3 bases and J gave up 3 bases, with 12 bases separating them. Germline CDR1 reads KGHSH; CDR2 reads LQKENI. The CDR3 sequence is 15 residues long. The table came from immunoSEQ multiplex PCR; TCRdb's copy has only in-frame clones and leaves some out. The table has roughly 34,000 clones, 95% seen once; the top ten hold about 2.2%. This clonotype was obtained from a donor aged 10-29 years with latent tuberculosis or without tuberculosis infection. Sequenced input: PBMCs. The V gene is TRBV18, the J gene TRBJ1-3, with D possibly matching TRBD1 (6 bases). CDR3 residues: CASSPPGERGNTIYF. The CDR3 DNA follows: TGTGCCAGCTCACCGCCAGGGGAGCGTGGAAACACCATATATTTT.